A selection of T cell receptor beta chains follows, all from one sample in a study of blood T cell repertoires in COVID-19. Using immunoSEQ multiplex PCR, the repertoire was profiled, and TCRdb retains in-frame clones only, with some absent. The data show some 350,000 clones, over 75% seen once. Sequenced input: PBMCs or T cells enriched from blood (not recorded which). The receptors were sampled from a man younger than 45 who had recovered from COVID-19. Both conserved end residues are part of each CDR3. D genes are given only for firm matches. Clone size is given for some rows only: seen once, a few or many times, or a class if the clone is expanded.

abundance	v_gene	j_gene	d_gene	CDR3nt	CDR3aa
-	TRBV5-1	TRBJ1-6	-	TGCGCCAGCAGCTTGGAACAGGGAAATTCACCCCTCCACTTT	CASSLEQGNSPLHF
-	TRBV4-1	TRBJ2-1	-	TGCGCCAGCAGCCCTGGCGGTTATGGGAGCTCCTACAATGAGCAGTTCTTC	CASSPGGYGSSYNEQFF
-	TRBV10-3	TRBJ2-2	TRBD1	TGTGCCACCGACAGGGGGACTTCGAACACCGGGGAGCTGTTTTTT	CATDRGTSNTGELFF
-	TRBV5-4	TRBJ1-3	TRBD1	TGTGCCAGCAGCTCGTCCCGGGACAGGGGATTAAGCTCTGGAAACACCATATATTTT	CASSSSRDRGLSSGNTIYF
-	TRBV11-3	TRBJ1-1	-	TGTGCCAGCAGCTTATTTGAGGGGGTAGGCACTGAAGCTTTCTTT	CASSLFEGVGTEAFF
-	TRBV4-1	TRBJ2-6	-	TGCGCCAGCAGCCAAGAGCCGGGTCCAATGTCTGGGGCCAACGTCCTGACTTTC	CASSQEPGPMSGANVLTF
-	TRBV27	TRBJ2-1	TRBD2	TGTGCCAGCAGTCCAGGACTAGCGCACAATGAGCAGTTCTTC	CASSPGLAHNEQFF
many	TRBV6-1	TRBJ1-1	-	TGTGCCAGCAGTGATGAATGGGGGGGGCGGATGATCACTGAAGCTTTCTTT	CASSDEWGGRMITEAFF
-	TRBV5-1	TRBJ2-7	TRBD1	TGCGCCAGCAGCTTGGGACAGGGCTTCTACGAGCAGTACTTC	CASSLGQGFYEQYF
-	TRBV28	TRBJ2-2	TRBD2	TGTGCCAGCAGTTCCCCGGGGGGGGCCGGGGAGCTGTTTTTT	CASSSPGGAGELFF
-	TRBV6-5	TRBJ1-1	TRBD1	TGTGCCAGCAGAATTTTACAGGGGGCGCTCACTGAAGCTTTCTTT	CASRILQGALTEAFF
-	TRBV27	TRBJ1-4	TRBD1	TGTGCCAGCAGACAACAGGGGAAGGGTGAAAAACTGTTTTTT	CASRQQGKGEKLFF
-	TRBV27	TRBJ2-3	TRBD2	TGTGCCAGCAGGACTAGACTAGCGGGGGAAGATACGCAGTATTTT	CASRTRLAGEDTQYF
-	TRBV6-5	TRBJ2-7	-	TGTGCCAGCAGTCTGCGATTTACCTCCTACGAGCAGTACTTC	CASSLRFTSYEQYF
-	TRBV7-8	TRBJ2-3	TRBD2	TGTGCCAGCAGCTTAGGACTAGCGGCAGATACGCAGTATTTT	CASSLGLAADTQYF
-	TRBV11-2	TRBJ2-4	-	TGTGCCAGCAGCTTAAAGAACAGGGTTCTGGGCATTCAGTACTTC	CASSLKNRVLGIQYF
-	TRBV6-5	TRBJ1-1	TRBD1	TGTGCCAGCAGACGACAGGGAAACACTGAAGCTTTCTTT	CASRRQGNTEAFF
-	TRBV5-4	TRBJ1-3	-	TGTGCCAGCAGCTTGGGTCCAGGGAACTCTGGAAACACCATATATTTT	CASSLGPGNSGNTIYF
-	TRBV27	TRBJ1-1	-	TGTGCCAGCAGTTTTAGGGGCCAGGGATTGGCTGAAGCTTTCTTT	CASSFRGQGLAEAFF
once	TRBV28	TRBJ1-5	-	TGTGCCAGCAGCCTGGGACATTGGAGCAATCAGCCCCAGCATTTT	CASSLGHWSNQPQHF
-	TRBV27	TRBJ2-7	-	TGTGCCAGCAGTTGGGGGGGCAGGGGGCACCACGAGCAGTACTTC	CASSWGGRGHHEQYF
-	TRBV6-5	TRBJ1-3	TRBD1	TGTGCCAGCAGGGTGGACAGGGGCGGAAACACCATATATTTT	CASRVDRGGNTIYF
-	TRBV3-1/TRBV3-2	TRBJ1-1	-	TGTGCCAGCAGTACCGTAGGGGGGGAAACTGAAGCTTTCTTT	CASSTVGGETEAFF
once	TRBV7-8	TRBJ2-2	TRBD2	TGTGCCAGCAGCCATAGGGGAGGGGCAAACACCGGGGAGCTGTTTTTT	CASSHRGGANTGELFF
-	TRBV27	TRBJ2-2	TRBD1	TGTGCCAGCAGTTTATCCCGGCCACAGGGGGCGCTTGCCGGGGAGCTGTTTTTT	CASSLSRPQGALAGELFF
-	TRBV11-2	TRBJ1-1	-	TGTGCCAGCAGCCCAACCCCGCGGATCAAGGGGGACACTGAAGCTTTCTTT	CASSPTPRIKGDTEAFF
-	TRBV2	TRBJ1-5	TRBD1	TGTGCCAGCAGGGGAGGGACAGGGATTCAGCCCCAGCATTTT	CASRGGTGIQPQHF
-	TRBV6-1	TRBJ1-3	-	TGTGCCAGCAGTGAAGCAGTATGGGCACTCGATGGAAACACCATATATTTT	CASSEAVWALDGNTIYF
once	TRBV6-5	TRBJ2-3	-	TGTGCCAGCAGTTACGCTAGCGTAGCAGATACGCAGTATTTT	CASSYASVADTQYF
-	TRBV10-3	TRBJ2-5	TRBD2	TGTGCCATCAGTGAGGTGGTAGCGGGGACCCAAGAGACCCAGTACTTC	CAISEVVAGTQETQYF
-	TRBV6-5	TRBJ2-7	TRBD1	TGTGCCAGCACCCCCCACGGACAGGGGACCTACGAGCAGTACTTC	CASTPHGQGTYEQYF
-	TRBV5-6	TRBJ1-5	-	TGTGCCAGCAGCTTTGCGGGGTATCAGCCCCAGCATTTT	CASSFAGYQPQHF
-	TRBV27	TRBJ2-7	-	TGTGCCAGCGGAAGGAGGGGTCCCTACGAGCAGTACTTC	CASGRRGPYEQYF
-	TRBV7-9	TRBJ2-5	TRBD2	TGTGCCAGCAGCTTAGTGATAGCGGGGGACCACCAAGAGACCCAGTACTTC	CASSLVIAGDHQETQYF
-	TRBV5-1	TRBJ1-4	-	TGCGCCAGCAGCCCGGCAGGGGAAAAACTGTTTTTT	CASSPAGEKLFF